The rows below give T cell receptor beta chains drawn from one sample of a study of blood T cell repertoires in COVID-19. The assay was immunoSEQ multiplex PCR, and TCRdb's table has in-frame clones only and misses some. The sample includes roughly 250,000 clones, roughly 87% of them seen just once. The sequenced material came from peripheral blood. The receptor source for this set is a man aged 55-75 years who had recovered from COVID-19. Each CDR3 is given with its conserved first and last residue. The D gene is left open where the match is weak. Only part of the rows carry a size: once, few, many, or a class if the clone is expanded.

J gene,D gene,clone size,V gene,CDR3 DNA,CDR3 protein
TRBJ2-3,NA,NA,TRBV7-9,TGTGCCAGCAGCTTATCTCAGATCACAGATACGCAGTATTTT,CASSLSQITDTQYF
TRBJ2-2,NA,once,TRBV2,TGTGCCAGCAGTCTCGTGAAGACAGGGAACACCGGGGAGCTGTTTTTT,CASSLVKTGNTGELFF
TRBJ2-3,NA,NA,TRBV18,TGTGCCAGCTCACCAGGCCCGGAGAACACAGATACGCAGTATTTT,CASSPGPENTDTQYF
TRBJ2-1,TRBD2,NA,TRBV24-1,TGTGCCACCAGTGCGGGTAGCGGGGGGTACAATGAGCAGTTCTTC,CATSAGSGGYNEQFF
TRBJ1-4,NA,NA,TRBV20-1,TGCAGTGCTAGCCTACAGGAAAAACTGTTTTTT,CSASLQEKLFF
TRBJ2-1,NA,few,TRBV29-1,TGCAGCTGGTTCACAGCTACCTACAATGAGCAGTTCTTC,CSWFTATYNEQFF
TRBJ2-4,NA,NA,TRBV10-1,TGCGCCAGCAAATCCACATCGGACACCCAGTACTTC,CASKSTSDTQYF
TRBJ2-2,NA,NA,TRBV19,TGTGCCAGTAGTATAGGACAGGGACTTGGTAACACCGGGGAGCTGTTTTTT,CASSIGQGLGNTGELFF
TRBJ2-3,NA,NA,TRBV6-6,TGTGCCAGCAGTTTCGGGACTTCTAGCACAGATACGCAGTATTTT,CASSFGTSSTDTQYF
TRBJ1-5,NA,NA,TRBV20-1,TGCAGTGCTAGTAAAAGGGGAATTAGCAATCAGCCCCAGCATTTT,CSASKRGISNQPQHF
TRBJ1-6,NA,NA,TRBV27,TGTGCCAGCAGTCCGGGACACCCCCTAAGCTCCTATAATTCACCCCTCCACTTT,CASSPGHPLSSYNSPLHF
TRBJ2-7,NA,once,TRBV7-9,TGTGCCAGCAGAATCGCCCCAGGGGCGCACGAGCAGTACTTC,CASRIAPGAHEQYF
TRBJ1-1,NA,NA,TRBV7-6,TGTGCCAGCAGCCTGACAGGTGAAGCTTTCTTT,CASSLTGEAFF
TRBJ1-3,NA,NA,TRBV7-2,TGTGCCAGCAGCTTAAGTAGCCCCCACTCTGGAAACACCATATATTTT,CASSLSSPHSGNTIYF
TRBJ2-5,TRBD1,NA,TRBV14,TGTGCCAGCAGCCAAAGACAGGGTCGTGGAGAGACCCAGTACTTC,CASSQRQGRGETQYF
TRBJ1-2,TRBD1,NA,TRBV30,TGTGCCTGGAGGACAGGGTTCAACTATGGCTACACCTTC,CAWRTGFNYGYTF
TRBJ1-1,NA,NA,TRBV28,TGTGCCAGCAGCCTTTTGAACACTGAAGCTTTCTTT,CASSLLNTEAFF
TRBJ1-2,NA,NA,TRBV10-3,TGTGCCATCAGTGAGTGGGCCAGGGATGGCTACACCTTC,CAISEWARDGYTF
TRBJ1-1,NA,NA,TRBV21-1,TGTGCCAGCAGCAAAGGACAGGAGCACGATGAAGCTTTCTTT,CASSKGQEHDEAFF
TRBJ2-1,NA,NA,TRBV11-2,TGTGCCAGCAGCTTCCAGGGCATTGGGTACAATGAGCAGTTCTTC,CASSFQGIGYNEQFF
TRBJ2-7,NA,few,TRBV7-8,TGTGCCAGCAGTCGACAAGGGACTCTATCCTACGAGCAGTACTTC,CASSRQGTLSYEQYF
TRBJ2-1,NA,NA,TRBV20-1,TGCAGTGCTAGTGGCCTAGGAGGCAATGAGCAGTTCTTC,CSASGLGGNEQFF
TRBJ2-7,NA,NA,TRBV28,TGTGCCAGCAGTTTCCTGAGGCCACCCGAGAACGAGCAGTACTTC,CASSFLRPPENEQYF
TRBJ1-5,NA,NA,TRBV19,TGTGCCAGTAGTACCGGACAGTTCAATCAGCCCCAGCATTTT,CASSTGQFNQPQHF
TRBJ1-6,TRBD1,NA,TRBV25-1,TGTGCCAGCATCTCCTCGGGACAGGATAATTCACCCCTCCACTTT,CASISSGQDNSPLHF
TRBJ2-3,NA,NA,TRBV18,TGTGCCAGCTCACCAGAGGGGGGGGCCATGAAAAGCACAGATACGCAGTATTTT,CASSPEGGAMKSTDTQYF
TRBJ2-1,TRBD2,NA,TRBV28,TGTGCCAGCAGTTTAGCGGGGGGCGGACTATCCAATGAGCAGTTCTTC,CASSLAGGGLSNEQFF
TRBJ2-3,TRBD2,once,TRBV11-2,TGTGCCAGCAGCGTGCGCGCGGGGGGGAGGCCAGATACGCAGTATTTT,CASSVRAGGRPDTQYF
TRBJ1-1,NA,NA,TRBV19,TGTGCCAGTAGTATGAAGGGGGGGTTGCCTGAAGCTTTCTTT,CASSMKGGLPEAFF
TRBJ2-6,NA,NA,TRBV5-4,TGTGCCAGCAGCTTGGGAGGGCGTGGGGCCAACGTCCTGACTTTC,CASSLGGRGANVLTF
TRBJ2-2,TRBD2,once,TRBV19,TGTGCCAGTAGTATCGGGGGGACGGCGAACACCGGGGAGCTGTTTTTT,CASSIGGTANTGELFF
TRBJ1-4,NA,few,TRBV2,TGTGCCAGCATGGAGGGCCGAACTAATGAAAAACTGTTTTTT,CASMEGRTNEKLFF
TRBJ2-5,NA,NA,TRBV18,TGTGCCAGCTCATCCGACTGGCTCTCGACCCAGTACTTC,CASSSDWLSTQYF
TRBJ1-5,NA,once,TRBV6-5,TGTGCCAGCAGTTACACGTCAGGGAATCAGCCCCAGCATTTT,CASSYTSGNQPQHF
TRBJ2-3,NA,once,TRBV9,TGTGCCAGCAGCCGGGGGACAGTCCACCCAGATACGCAGTATTTT,CASSRGTVHPDTQYF
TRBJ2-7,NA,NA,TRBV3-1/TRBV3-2,TGTGCCAGCAGTCCCAGGGAATCCGAGCAGTACTTC,CASSPRESEQYF
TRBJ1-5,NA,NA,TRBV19,TGTGCCAGTAGTATATCAAGGGGGAGCAATCAGCCCCAGCATTTT,CASSISRGSNQPQHF
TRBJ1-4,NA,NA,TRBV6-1,TGTGCCAGCAGTGTACGACCGGGACAAGTAGTCGAAAAACTGTTTTTT,CASSVRPGQVVEKLFF
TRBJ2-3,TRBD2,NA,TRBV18,TGTGCCAGCTCACAACTAGCGGGGGATACGCAGTATTTT,CASSQLAGDTQYF
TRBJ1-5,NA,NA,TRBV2,TGTGCCAGCAGTTCCGACAGTCAAGTAGGTGTTTTT,CASSSDSQVGVF
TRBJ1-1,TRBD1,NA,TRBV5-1,TGCGCCAGCAGCTTCGGACAGGGGGACACTGAAGCTTTCTTT,CASSFGQGDTEAFF
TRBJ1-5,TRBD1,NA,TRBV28,TGTGCCAGCAGTCCCAAACAGGGGTTCGGCAATCAGCCCCAGCATTTT,CASSPKQGFGNQPQHF
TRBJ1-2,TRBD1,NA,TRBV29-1,TGCAGCGTTGCCCTCCGGGGGGGACAGGGTCTCTATGGCTACACCTTC,CSVALRGGQGLYGYTF
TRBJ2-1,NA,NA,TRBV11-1,TGTGCCAGCAGCTTATATCAGGACAATGAGCAGTTCTTC,CASSLYQDNEQFF
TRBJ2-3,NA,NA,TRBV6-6,TGTGCCAGCAGTTACCAGGCTGTGAGCGATACGCAGTATTTT,CASSYQAVSDTQYF
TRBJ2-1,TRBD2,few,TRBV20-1,TGCAGTGCTATGCGGGAGCCCTTTCAGTTCTTC,CSAMREPFQFF
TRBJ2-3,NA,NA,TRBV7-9,TGTGCCAGCAGCTTACGCGGTTCCGACACAGATACGCAGTATTTT,CASSLRGSDTDTQYF
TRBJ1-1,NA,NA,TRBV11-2,TGTGCCAGCAGCTTGGGTCAGAATAGCTTTATGAACACTGAAGCTTTCTTT,CASSLGQNSFMNTEAFF
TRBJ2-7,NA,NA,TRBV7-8,TGTGCCAGCAGCTTAGCGCTAGGCGGGGTAAGGTCCTACGAGCAGTACTTC,CASSLALGGVRSYEQYF
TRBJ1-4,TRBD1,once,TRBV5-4,TGTGCCAGCAGCTTGGGGTTCACAGGGGGGTCTAATGAAAAACTGTTTTTT,CASSLGFTGGSNEKLFF
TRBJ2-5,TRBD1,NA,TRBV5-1,TGCGCCAGCAGCCCGGGACAGGGGAAGATCGGGGGAGAGACCCAGTACTTC,CASSPGQGKIGGETQYF
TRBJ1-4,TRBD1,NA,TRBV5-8,TGTGCCAGCAGCTTCCGACAGGGGGGTGAAAAACTGTTTTTT,CASSFRQGGEKLFF
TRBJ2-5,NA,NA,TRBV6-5,TGTGCCAGCAGTTACTCGAACGGGGTCCAGGAGACCCAGTACTTC,CASSYSNGVQETQYF
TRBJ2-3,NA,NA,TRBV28,TGTGCCAGCAGTTTCCCCGGACAAAGCACAGATACGCAGTATTTT,CASSFPGQSTDTQYF